Listed below are T cell receptor beta chains from one sample, sequenced in a study of response to subunit inactivated influenza vaccine. TCRdb re-called the RT-PCR reads through MiXCR, storing one row per CDR3 protein. The sample comprises roughly 540,000 distinct CDR3 sequences, around 21% of which are singletons, and approximately 3% rests with the top ten. The same specimen was also included in a second study, on T cells expressing NK-cell markers.

This sample comprised CD4+ T cells sorted from PBMCs, obtained 11 to 12 days after vaccination. These receptor sequences come from a man over 45 who received an inactivated influenza vaccine. Each CDR3 is given with its conserved first and last residue. A D gene is named only where the DNA matches it firmly. Some rows mark clone size as missing; the rest say once, few, many or name a class of expanded clone.

cdr3_aa cdr3_nt clone_size cdr3_length v_call d_call j_call
CASSYGGQVQETQYF TGTGCCAGCAGTTATGGGGGACAGGTCCAAGAGACCCAGTACTTC few 15 TRBV6-2/TRBV6-3 TRBD1 TRBJ2-5
CASSAFVNEQFF TGTGCCAGCAGCGCCTTCGTAAATGAGCAGTTCTTC few 12 TRBV6-2/TRBV6-3 NA TRBJ2-1
CATSRDVGYEQYF TGTGCCACCAGCAGAGATGTAGGCTACGAGCAGTACTTC many 13 TRBV15 NA TRBJ2-7
CSQPRAGGPLISYNEQFF TGCAGCCAACCTCGTGCGGGAGGTCCTCTAATCTCCTACAATGAGCAGTTCTTC few 18 TRBV29-1 TRBD2 TRBJ2-1
CSARGWGQGAYNEQFF TGCAGTGCTAGAGGATGGGGACAGGGGGCCTACAATGAGCAGTTCTTC NA 16 TRBV20-1 TRBD1 TRBJ2-1
CASSWTSRRILNEQFF TGCGCCAGCAGCTGGACATCACGACGAATACTCAATGAGCAGTTCTTC few 16 TRBV5-1 NA TRBJ2-1
CSALGQETQYF TGCAGTGCTCTGGGCCAAGAGACCCAGTACTTC many 11 TRBV20-1 NA TRBJ2-5
CASSADRGITYEQYF TGTGCCAGCAGTGCGGACAGGGGGATTACCTACGAGCAGTACTTC few 15 TRBV27 TRBD1 TRBJ2-7
CASSSTSGRTYTDTQYF TGTGCCAGCAGTTCGACCAGCGGGAGGACCTACACAGATACGCAGTATTTT few 17 TRBV28 TRBD2 TRBJ2-3
CASREGQGAFETQYF TGTGCCAGCAGGGAAGGACAGGGGGCTTTTGAGACCCAGTACTTC NA 15 TRBV7-2 TRBD1 TRBJ2-5
CASREAGFAGGYTF TGTGCCAGCAGAGAGGCAGGGTTCGCCGGTGGCTACACCTTC NA 14 TRBV7-2 NA TRBJ1-2
CASSRVNYEQYF TGTGCCAGCAGCCGGGTCAACTACGAGCAGTACTTC NA 12 TRBV12-3/TRBV12-4 NA TRBJ2-7
CASSWGLAETGELFF TGTGCCAGCAGCTGGGGCCTAGCGGAAACCGGGGAGCTGTTTTTT NA 15 TRBV2 TRBD2 TRBJ2-2
CASSAGVNEQFF TGTGCCAGTTCAGCGGGGGTCAATGAGCAGTTCTTC NA 12 TRBV7-2 TRBD2 TRBJ2-1
CASSLDRENYEQYF TGCGCCAGCAGCTTGGACAGGGAAAACTACGAGCAGTACTTC NA 14 TRBV5-1 NA TRBJ2-7
CASSRWQVGTDTQYF TGTGCCAGCAGCCGATGGCAGGTTGGCACAGATACGCAGTATTTT few 15 TRBV7-2 NA TRBJ2-3
CASSPVQGWQETQYF TGTGCCAGCAGCCCCGTCCAAGGGTGGCAAGAGACCCAGTACTTC NA 15 TRBV11-2 NA TRBJ2-5
CASSFGAVGQPQHF TGTGCCAGCAGTTTCGGGGCCGTGGGACAGCCCCAGCATTTT few 14 TRBV12-3/TRBV12-4 NA TRBJ1-5
CASSLATVGQGARDEQFF TGCGCCAGCAGCTTGGCTACCGTAGGACAGGGGGCGCGCGATGAGCAGTTCTTC NA 18 TRBV5-1 TRBD1 TRBJ2-1
CASSVPGEETQYF TGTGCCAGCAGCGTCCCAGGGGAAGAGACCCAGTACTTC NA 13 TRBV6-1 NA TRBJ2-5
CASSVGQGRVNTEAFF TGTGCCAGCAGCGTGGGACAGGGTCGAGTGAACACTGAAGCTTTCTTT NA 16 TRBV3-1 TRBD1 TRBJ1-1
CASSVVQETQYF TGTGCCAGCAGTGTGGTCCAAGAGACCCAGTACTTC NA 12 TRBV2 NA TRBJ2-5
CSARAYSASYNEQFF TGCAGTGCTAGAGCGTATAGCGCTTCCTACAATGAGCAGTTCTTC NA 15 TRBV20-1 NA TRBJ2-1
CASNPGPLTQYF TGTGCCAGCAACCCCGGGCCACTCACCCAGTACTTC NA 12 TRBV6-1 NA TRBJ2-5
CASSLVPTATNEKLFF TGCGCCAGCAGCTTAGTTCCGACAGCAACTAATGAAAAACTGTTTTTT few 16 TRBV5-1 NA TRBJ1-4
CSARDGGGDYNEQFF TGCAGTGCTAGAGATGGGGGAGGGGACTACAATGAGCAGTTCTTC NA 15 TRBV20-1 TRBD2 TRBJ2-1
CASSQDPSGPNTGELFF TGTGCCAGCAGCCAAGATCCCAGCGGGCCGAACACCGGGGAGCTGTTTTTT few 17 TRBV4-2 NA TRBJ2-2
CATSRPGLAASYEQYF TGTGCCACCAGCAGACCGGGACTAGCGGCATCCTACGAGCAGTACTTC few 16 TRBV15 TRBD2 TRBJ2-7
CASSQGQGVTLHF TGTGCCAGCAGCCAGGGACAAGGCGTCACCCTCCACTTT few 13 TRBV7-9 NA TRBJ1-6
CASSGSGGFMNTEAFF TGTGCCAGCAGCGGTAGTGGGGGCTTCATGAACACTGAAGCTTTCTTT few 16 TRBV11-2 NA TRBJ1-1
CASSSHSPLHF TGTGCCAGCAGTTCACATTCACCCCTCCACTTT few 11 TRBV28 NA TRBJ1-6
CASSEGQLTEAFF TGTGCCAGCAGCGAGGGACAGTTAACTGAAGCTTTCTTT few 13 TRBV7-6 TRBD1 TRBJ1-1
CASSAQGGSYNEQFF TGTGCCAGCAGCGCACAGGGGGGGTCCTACAATGAGCAGTTCTTC few 15 TRBV6-1 NA TRBJ2-1
CASSQVSSGAARETQYF TGTGCCAGCAGCCAAGTATCGAGCGGGGCGGCTAGGGAGACCCAGTACTTC once 17 TRBV3-1 TRBD2 TRBJ2-5
CASSLGLAASEQYF TGTGCCAGCAGCTTGGGACTAGCGGCGAGCGAGCAGTACTTC NA 14 TRBV7-2 TRBD2 TRBJ2-7
CAISQNGQGGSPLHF TGTGCCATCAGCCAAAATGGACAGGGGGGTTCACCCCTCCACTTT few 15 TRBV10-3 TRBD1 TRBJ1-6
CSASLRSNYGYTF TGCAGTGCTAGTCTGAGATCTAACTATGGCTACACCTTC NA 13 TRBV20-1 NA TRBJ1-2
CSAREGHYEQFF TGCAGTGCTAGAGAGGGCCACTATGAGCAGTTCTTC NA 12 TRBV20-1 NA TRBJ2-1
CASSRLSSGGANEQFF TGCGCCAGCAGTCGTCTCTCTAGCGGGGGGGCCAATGAGCAGTTCTTC few 16 TRBV5-1 TRBD2 TRBJ2-1
CASSPGGNIQYF TGCGCCAGCAGTCCAGGGGGAAACATTCAGTACTTC few 12 TRBV5-1 TRBD1 TRBJ2-4
CASSLGAAANYGYTF TGTGCCAGCAGCTTGGGGGCAGCAGCTAACTATGGCTACACCTTC NA 15 TRBV5-6 NA TRBJ1-2
CSASPSGVPYEQYF TGCAGTGCTAGCCCTAGCGGGGTACCCTACGAGCAGTACTTC NA 14 TRBV20-1 TRBD2 TRBJ2-7
CATSDGGGPDEKLFF TGTGCCACCAGTGATGGAGGGGGGCCGGATGAAAAACTGTTTTTT few 15 TRBV24-1 NA TRBJ1-4
CSARRGGEYEQYF TGCAGTGCTAGACGAGGGGGCGAATACGAGCAGTACTTC NA 13 TRBV20-1 TRBD1 TRBJ2-7
CAHSSGGPSYNEQFF TGTGCCCACTCTAGCGGGGGGCCCTCCTACAATGAGCAGTTCTTC NA 15 TRBV28 TRBD2 TRBJ2-1
CASSRTGQGTQYF TGCGCCAGCAGCCGGACAGGGCAAGGGACCCAGTACTTC NA 13 TRBV5-1 TRBD1 TRBJ2-5
CASSQEGGQSYEQYF TGCGCCAGCAGCCAAGAGGGGGGACAATCCTACGAGCAGTACTTC NA 15 TRBV4-3 NA TRBJ2-7
CASSPQGLETQYF TGTGCCAGCAGCCCACAGGGATTGGAGACCCAGTACTTC once 13 TRBV7-3 NA TRBJ2-5
CASVQGAKDTEAFF TGTGCCAGCGTACAGGGGGCGAAGGACACTGAAGCTTTCTTT NA 14 TRBV6-1 TRBD1 TRBJ1-1
CASSFNGNYGYTF TGTGCCAGCAGTTTTAACGGGAACTATGGCTACACCTTC NA 13 TRBV12-3/TRBV12-4 NA TRBJ1-2
CSVGAGGYQETQYF TGCAGCGTTGGTGCGGGAGGGTACCAAGAGACCCAGTACTTC NA 14 TRBV29-1 TRBD2 TRBJ2-5
CASSARDSGVFQETQYF TGTGCCAGCAGTGCCCGGGACAGTGGTGTTTTTCAAGAGACCCAGTACTTC NA 17 TRBV6-1 TRBD1 TRBJ2-5
CASSPRTSNEQYF TGTGCCAGCAGCCCCAGGACTAGCAACGAGCAGTACTTC few 13 TRBV7-9 TRBD2 TRBJ2-7
CASSLNRYQPQHF TGTGCCAGCAGTTTAAACAGGTATCAGCCCCAGCATTTT few 13 TRBV12-3/TRBV12-4 NA TRBJ1-5